Below, one TCR beta chain is given with its context. The antigen is undetermined. This sample stems from a study of cytomegalovirus exposure and HLA in healthy donors. Germline V gives CDR1 LGHNA, CDR2 YSLEER. The CDR3 sequence is 18 residues long. V shed 1 base, J shed 0 bases, and the junction held 6 bases outside the gene matches. A multiplex PCR was run with 60 Vbeta primers and 13 Jbeta primers. Libraries were prepared by immunoSEQ multiplex PCR; TCRdb keeps only in-frame clonotypes and omits some of them. Of around 200,000 clones listed, more than 80% are singletons. Findings and limits, study-wide: For most TCR beta V segments, an earlier analysis put the productive rate at about 87% or about 30% of the time. Most TCR sequences were rare, but some public TCRs occurred in many donors. Later analysis indicated greater clonal expansion among HLA-associated TCR beta chains than among equally common other chains. Certain sequence variants were highly shared and formed a cluster, and this cluster was likely a sequencing artifact.

Material for sequencing was PBMCs. The rearrangement uses TRBV4-3 and TRBJ2-2; 9 bases map to TRBD2. The receptor was isolated from a woman between 50 and 59 years old in good health and CMV-seropositive. The CDR3 sequence: CASSQGASGATNTGELFF. The CDR3 DNA follows: TGCGCCAGCAGCCAAGGGGCTAGCGGGGCCACGAACACCGGGGAGCTGTTTTTT.